Described below is a single T cell receptor beta chain sequence and its context. Antigen specificity is unknown. Measured with immunoSEQ multiplex PCR; TCRdb has only the in-frame clones, and not every one. The data hold about 46,000 clones, with 88% observed a single time. Autoimmune disease history or systemic immunosuppression disqualified patients. The sample belongs to a study of OX40 agonist ivuxolimab in advanced cancers. Whole-study results and caveats: CD4+ T cells averaged fewer expanded clones than CD8+ T cells.

Germline V lookup: CDR1 SGHVS, CDR2 FNYEAQ. This CDR3 is built from 14 residues. Trimming left V 5 bases short and J 0 bases short, with 10 bases between. The sequence was collected from an adult with an advanced solid tumor such as melanoma, head and neck, liver or kidney cancer. The rearrangement joins TRBV7-6 to TRBJ1-2; D remains ambiguous. Sample: CD4+ or CD8+ T cells sorted from blood, taken in a trial of the OX40 agonist ivuxolimab. CDR3 sequence (DNA): TGTGCCAGCAGCGTCCAGACTCCTAACTATGGCTACACCTTC. This codes for CASSVQTPNYGYTF.